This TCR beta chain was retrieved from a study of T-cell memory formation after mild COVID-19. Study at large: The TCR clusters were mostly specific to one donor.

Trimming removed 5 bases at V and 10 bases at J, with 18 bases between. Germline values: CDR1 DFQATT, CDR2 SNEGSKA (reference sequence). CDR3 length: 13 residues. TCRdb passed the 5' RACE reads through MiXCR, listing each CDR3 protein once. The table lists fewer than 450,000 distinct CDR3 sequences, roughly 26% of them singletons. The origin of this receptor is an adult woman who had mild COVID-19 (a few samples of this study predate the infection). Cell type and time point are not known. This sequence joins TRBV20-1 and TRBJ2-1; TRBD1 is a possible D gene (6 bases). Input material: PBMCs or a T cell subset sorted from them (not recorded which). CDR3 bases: TGCAGTGCTGCCTGGGGGCGTCGGCGCGAGCAGTTCTTC. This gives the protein CSAAWGRRREQFF.